This T cell receptor (beta chain) was profiled in a study of T-cell reconstitution after alpha-beta-depleted transplantation in children. Looked up from germline, CDR1 is LGHDT and CDR2 is YNNKEL (reference sequence). Trimming shortened V by 4 bases and J by 2 bases, and 18 bases separated the two germline ends. The CDR3 spans 16 residues. This clonotype was seen at least ten times. Its target is unknown. General observations from the study: One year after transplant, T-cell counts and diversity came mostly from newly produced T cells. The high TCRbeta diversity at day 60 in some patients came from surviving recipient T cells and thymic progenitors. The study reportedly traced alpha-beta T cells about two months after transplant to several hundred expanded graft clones.

It was with unique molecular identifiers that the TCRbeta library was prepared. One entry per CDR3 protein results from TCRdb running MiXCR on the PCR reads. The top ten clones hold around 7.5% of a sample with 250,000 to 300,000 distinct CDR3 sequences, over 9.5% of them seen once. The sample here was PBMCs, taken before TCRalphabeta/CD19-depleted stem cell transplant. This chain links TRBV3-1 with TRBJ2-7, with unresolved D. This clonotype was obtained from a boy under two years old with acute myeloid leukemia, due to receive a stem cell transplant. The CDR3 sequence: CASSLGHSSTAYEQYF. The CDR3 DNA follows: TGTGCCAGCAGCCTTGGGCACAGCTCCACGGCCTACGAGCAGTACTTC.